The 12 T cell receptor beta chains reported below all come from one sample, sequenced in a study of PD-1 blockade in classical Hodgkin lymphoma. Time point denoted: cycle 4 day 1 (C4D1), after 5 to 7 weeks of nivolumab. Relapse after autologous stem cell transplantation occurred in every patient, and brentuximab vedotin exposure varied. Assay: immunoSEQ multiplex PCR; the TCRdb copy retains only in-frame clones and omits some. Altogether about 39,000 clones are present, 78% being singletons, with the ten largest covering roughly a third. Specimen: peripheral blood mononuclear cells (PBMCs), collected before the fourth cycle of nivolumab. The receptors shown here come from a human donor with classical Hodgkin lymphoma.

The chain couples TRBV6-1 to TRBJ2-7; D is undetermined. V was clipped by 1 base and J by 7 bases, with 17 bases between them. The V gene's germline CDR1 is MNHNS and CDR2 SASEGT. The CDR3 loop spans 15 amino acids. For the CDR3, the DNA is TGTGCCAGCAGTGAAGGGTTCGGCTCAGGTAGAGAGCAGTACTTC. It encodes CASSEGFGSGREQYF.

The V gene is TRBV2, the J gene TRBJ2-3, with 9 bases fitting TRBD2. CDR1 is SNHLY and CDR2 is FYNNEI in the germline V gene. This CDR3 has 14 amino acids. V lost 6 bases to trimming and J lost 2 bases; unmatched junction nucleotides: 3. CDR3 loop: CASRRGGPTDTQYF. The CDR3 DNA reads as TGTGCCAGCAGGCGGGGGGGACCCACAGATACGCAGTATTTT.

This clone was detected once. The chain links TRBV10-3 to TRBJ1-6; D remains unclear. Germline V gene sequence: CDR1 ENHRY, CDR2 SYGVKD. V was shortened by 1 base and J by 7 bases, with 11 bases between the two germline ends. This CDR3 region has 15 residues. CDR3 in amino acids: CAISELQSLNSPLHF. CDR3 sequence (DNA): TGTGCCATCAGTGAGTTACAGTCTTTGAATTCACCCCTCCACTTT.

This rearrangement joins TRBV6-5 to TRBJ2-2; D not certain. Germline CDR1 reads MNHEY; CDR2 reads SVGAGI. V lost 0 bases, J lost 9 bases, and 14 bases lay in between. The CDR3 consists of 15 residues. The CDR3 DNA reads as TGTGCCAGCAGTTACTCGGAACTTAGTCCTCGGGAGCTGTTTTTT. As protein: CASSYSELSPRELFF.

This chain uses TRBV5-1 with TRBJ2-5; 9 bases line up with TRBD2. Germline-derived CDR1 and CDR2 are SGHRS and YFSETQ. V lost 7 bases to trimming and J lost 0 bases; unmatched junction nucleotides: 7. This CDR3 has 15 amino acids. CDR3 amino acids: CASGQRGAYQETQYF. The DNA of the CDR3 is TGCGCCAGCGGCCAGCGGGGGGCCTACCAAGAGACCCAGTACTTC.

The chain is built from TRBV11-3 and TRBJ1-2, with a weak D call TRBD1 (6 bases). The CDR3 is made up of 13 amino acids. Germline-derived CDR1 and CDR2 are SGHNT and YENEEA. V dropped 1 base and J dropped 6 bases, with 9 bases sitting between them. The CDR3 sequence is CASSLASGDGYTF. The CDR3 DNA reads TGTGCCAGCAGCTTAGCGTCAGGGGATGGCTACACCTTC.

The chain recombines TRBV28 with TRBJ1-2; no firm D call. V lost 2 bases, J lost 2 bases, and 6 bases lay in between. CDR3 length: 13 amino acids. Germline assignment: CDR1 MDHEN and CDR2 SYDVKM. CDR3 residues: CASSLGRNYGYTF. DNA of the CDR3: TGTGCCAGCAGTTTAGGTCGAAACTATGGCTACACCTTC.

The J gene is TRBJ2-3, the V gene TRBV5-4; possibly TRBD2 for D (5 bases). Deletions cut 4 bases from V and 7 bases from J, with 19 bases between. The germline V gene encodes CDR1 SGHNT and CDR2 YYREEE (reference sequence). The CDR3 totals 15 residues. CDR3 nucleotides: TGTGCCAGCAGCCAAGATCCGGGTGCGGACTATACGCAGTATTTT. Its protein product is CASSQDPGADYTQYF. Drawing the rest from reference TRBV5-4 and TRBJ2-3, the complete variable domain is ETGVTQSPTHLIKTRGQQVTLRCSSQSGHNTVSWYQQALGQGPQFIFQYYREEENGRGNFPPRFSGLQFPNYSSELNVNALELDDSALYLCASSQDPGADYTQYFGPGTRLTVL.

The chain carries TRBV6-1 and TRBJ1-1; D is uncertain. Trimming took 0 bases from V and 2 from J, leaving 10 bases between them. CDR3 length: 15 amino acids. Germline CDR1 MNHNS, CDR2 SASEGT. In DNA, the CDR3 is TGTGCCAGCAGTGAAGCGCCGGGGATTAACACTGAAGCTTTCTTT. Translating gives CASSEAPGINTEAFF.

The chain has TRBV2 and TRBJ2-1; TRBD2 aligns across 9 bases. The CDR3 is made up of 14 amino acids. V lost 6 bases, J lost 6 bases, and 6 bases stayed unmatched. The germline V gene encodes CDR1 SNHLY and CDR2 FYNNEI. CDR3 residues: CASRPLAGINEQFF. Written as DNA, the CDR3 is TGTGCCAGCAGGCCTCTAGCGGGGATCAATGAGCAGTTCTTC.

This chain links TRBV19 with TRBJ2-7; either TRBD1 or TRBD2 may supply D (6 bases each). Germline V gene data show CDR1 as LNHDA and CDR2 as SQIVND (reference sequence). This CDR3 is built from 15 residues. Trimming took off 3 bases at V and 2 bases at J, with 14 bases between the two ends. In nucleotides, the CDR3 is TGTGCCAGTAGTATGGGGGGACAACTAACCTACGAGCAGTACTTC. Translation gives CASSMGGQLTYEQYF.

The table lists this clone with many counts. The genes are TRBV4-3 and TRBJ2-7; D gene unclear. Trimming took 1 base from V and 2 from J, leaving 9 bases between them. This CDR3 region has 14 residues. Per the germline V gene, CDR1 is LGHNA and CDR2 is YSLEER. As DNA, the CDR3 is TGCGCCAGCAGCCAAGGTGAAGCTACCTACGAGCAGTACTTC. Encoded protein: CASSQGEATYEQYF.